Shown below are 16 T cell receptor beta chains from a single sample sequenced in a study of blood T cells in healthy people across ages. PCR was performed a second time for roughly 6 to 12 cycles using a sample-barcoded 5' primer and a J-beta primer mix. TCRdb called the 5' RACE reads again in MiXCR, with one record for every CDR3 protein. The table has about 1.1 million distinct CDR3 sequences, around two fifths seen once. Input material: blood. The receptors stem from a man aged 18 to 30 in good health.

This CDR3 reads CASSQDPPTSSVYNEQFF. CDR3 DNA sequence: TGTGCCAGCAGCCAAGATCCCCCCACCTCTAGCGTGTACAATGAGCAGTTCTTC. The rearrangement links TRBV4-2 to TRBJ2-1; perhaps TRBD2 as D (6 bases). The CDR3 covers 18 residues. V was trimmed by 0 bases and J by 4 bases, leaving 19 bases between them. CDR1 is LGHNA, CDR2 YNFKEQ, per germline.

The CDR3 region is CAISAVYGYTF. The CDR3 DNA reads as TGTGCCATCAGTGCCGTTTATGGCTACACCTTC. J is TRBJ1-2 and V is TRBV10-3; D is unresolved. Germline V lookup: CDR1 ENHRY, CDR2 SYGVKD. V gave up 4 bases and J gave up 5 bases, with 5 bases separating them. The CDR3 runs to 11 residues.

The genes are TRBV4-3 and TRBJ1-2; D is possibly TRBD1 (5 bases). This CDR3 contains 15 residues. The V end lost 0 bases, the J end lost 0 bases, and 8 bases lay between the germline ends. CDR1 is LGHNA and CDR2 is YSLEER in the germline V gene. The DNA for the CDR3 is TGCGCCAGCAGCCAAGAGACAGCCCCTAACTATGGCTACACCTTC. As protein: CASSQETAPNYGYTF.

The rearrangement joins TRBV12-3 or TRBV12-4 to TRBJ2-4; no firm D call. CDR3 length: 16 amino acids. V shed 5 bases and J shed 0 bases, with 14 bases lying between them. CDR3 bases: TGTGCCAGCAGTCCCAGTCTCAGACTAGCCAAAAACATTCAGTACTTC. It codes for CASSPSLRLAKNIQYF.

This clonotype was recorded a few times. The chain has TRBV7-9 and TRBJ2-7, with D unresolved. The germline CDR1 and CDR2 sequences are SEHNR and FQNEAQ (reference sequence). The CDR3 contains 14 residues. V dropped 3 bases and J dropped 1 base, with 10 bases sitting between them. The CDR3 DNA is TGTGCCAGCAGCTTTGAACTGAAATCCTACGAGCAGTACTTC. Its protein is CASSFELKSYEQYF.

The rearrangement joins TRBV6-5 to TRBJ2-1; 9 bases map to TRBD2. CDR1 and CDR2 (germline): MNHEY, SVGAGI. V trimming: 6 bases; J trimming: 9 bases; junction bases outside the gene matches: 12. The length of the CDR3 is 15 residues. The CDR3 DNA follows: TGTGCCAGCAGCCACAGTGCGGGGGGGCAGGTTGAGCAGTTCTTC. This codes for CASSHSAGGQVEQFF.

This clonotype has a handful of counts. This chain joins TRBV7-9 and TRBJ1-2, with a possible D match to TRBD1 (5 bases). CDR3 size: 15 residues. Germline V lookup: CDR1 SEHNR, CDR2 FQNEAQ (reference sequence). With 3 bases removed from V and 0 bases from J, the gap between germline ends came to 11 bases. The CDR3 DNA follows: TGTGCCAGCAGCTTCGACAGCCGCCCTAACTATGGCTACACCTTC. It codes for CASSFDSRPNYGYTF.

This chain joins TRBV29-1 and TRBJ2-7; D is ambiguous. The V gene lost 0 bases and the J gene lost 2 bases, with 5 bases spanning the gap. Germline V gene lookup returns CDR1 SQVTM and CDR2 ANQGSEA. This CDR3 region has 12 residues. The CDR3 loop reads CSVEEEAYEQYF. The CDR3 DNA reads as TGCAGCGTTGAAGAGGAAGCCTACGAGCAGTACTTC.

This clonotype was found a few times. The V call is TRBV9, the J call TRBJ1-2; a possible D gene is TRBD1 (6 bases). Between the trimmed V and J ends, which lost 3 bases and 3 bases, there was a span of 15 bases. CDR1 and CDR2 from the germline V gene are SGDLS and YYNGEE. This CDR3 is built from 15 residues. CDR3 nucleotide sequence: TGTGCCAGCAGCGCCCAGGGGCAGGGAGACTATGGCTACACCTTC. It specifies CASSAQGQGDYGYTF.

The V call is TRBV29-1, the J call TRBJ1-5, with no clear D. The CDR3 length is 12 residues. Germline V gene sequence: CDR1 SQVTM, CDR2 ANQGSEA. With 4 bases removed from V and 6 bases from J, the gap between germline ends came to 10 bases. The CDR3 sequence is CSVGRLGQPQHF. In nucleotides, the CDR3 is TGCAGCGTTGGTAGGTTGGGTCAGCCCCAGCATTTT.

The chain joins TRBV27 to TRBJ2-1; 9 nucleotides match TRBD1. The J call is in doubt because the DNA end fits TRBJ2-7 better. The CDR3 is 22 residues long. The V gene's germline CDR1 is MNHEY and CDR2 SMNVEV (reference sequence). CDR3 residues: CASSSRGPGTTGGKLRYNEQYF. The CDR3 nucleotides are TGTGCCAGCAGTTCGAGGGGACCGGGGACTACAGGGGGCAAATTAAGGTACAATGAGCAGTACTTC.

The V call is TRBV6-1, the J call TRBJ2-1, with 10 bases that match TRBD1. Judging by the DNA end, TRBJ2-7 fits better; the J call may be wrong. Germline V CDR1 and CDR2: MNHNS, SASEGT. The CDR3 is 17 residues long. CDR3 protein: CASSKGRQGASYNEQYF. CDR3 DNA: TGTGCCAGCAGCAAAGGTCGACAGGGGGCCTCCTACAATGAGCAGTACTTC.

A remark on this clonotype: One end of the junction is discordant with germline, which a read error may explain. The V and J genes are TRBV6-5 and TRBJ1-1, with TRBD1 matching over 9 bases. There are 13 residues in the CDR3. Germline CDR1 is MNHEY and CDR2 is SVGAGI. CDR3 DNA: TGTGCCGGCAGTTACAGGGACAGGGATCAAGCTTTCTTT. Its protein product is CAGSYRDRDQAFF.

The V and J genes are TRBV12-3 or TRBV12-4 and TRBJ1-5, with unresolved D. V was pared by 2 bases and J by 1 base, with 18 bases between. The CDR3 has 18 residues. The CDR3 reads CASSLILQDGLSNQPQHF. In nucleotides, the CDR3 is TGTGCCAGCAGTTTAATTCTCCAGGATGGACTAAGCAATCAGCCCCAGCATTTT.

The rearrangement joins TRBV6-5 to TRBJ1-2, with 7 bases aligning to TRBD1. The length of the CDR3 is 13 residues. Germline trimming cut 7 bases from V and 4 bases from J; bases unmatched to any gene: 6. Per germline, CDR1 MNHEY and CDR2 SVGAGI. CDR3 in amino acids: CASIPSGGYGYTF. CDR3 nucleotide sequence: TGTGCCAGCATCCCTTCAGGGGGCTATGGCTACACCTTC.

This clonotype has just one count. The chain has TRBV20-1 and TRBJ1-1, with D uncertain. The CDR3 is 12 residues long. Germline V gene data show CDR1 as DFQATT and CDR2 as SNEGSKA (reference sequence). Trimming removed 6 bases from V and 6 bases from J, with 14 bases in between. As DNA, the CDR3 is TGCAGTGCCGTGCCCCTCTTGGCTGAAGCTTTCTTT. This codes for CSAVPLLAEAFF.